The 20 T cell receptor beta chains presented below share a single source sample, sequenced in a study of blood T cell repertoires in COVID-19. This table comes from immunoSEQ multiplex PCR, and its TCRdb copy is limited to in-frame clones, with some not included. The sample includes a few hundred thousand clones, 70% to 75% of them seen just once. The sequenced sample consisted of peripheral blood. All receptors come from a woman over 75 with acute or convalescent COVID-19.

This rearrangement joins TRBV12-5 to TRBJ2-1, with TRBD1 identical over 10 bases. V trimming: 0 bases; J trimming: 6 bases; junction bases outside the gene matches: 14. This CDR3 is built from 19 residues. Germline CDR1 reads LGHNT; CDR2 reads FRNRAP. The CDR3 here is CASGLVIYSRDRGLNEQFF. The CDR3 region has the DNA TGTGCTAGTGGTTTGGTAATCTATTCCCGGGACAGGGGACTCAATGAGCAGTTCTTC.

The CDR3: CASSLETGAAGYTF. Written as DNA, the CDR3 is TGTGCCAGCAGCTTAGAGACAGGGGCAGCTGGCTACACCTTC. The genes are TRBV7-9 and TRBJ1-2; 8 bases match TRBD1. With V trimmed by 1 base and J by 7 bases, 5 bases remained unmatched. CDR3 length: 14 residues. Germline V gene data show CDR1 as SEHNR and CDR2 as FQNEAQ (reference sequence).

This rearrangement joins TRBV4-1 to TRBJ1-5; D is unclear. The CDR3 totals 16 residues. Germline V gene lookup returns CDR1 MGHRA and CDR2 YSYEKL. The ends were cut back, 0 bases at V and 1 base at J, with 10 bases in the middle. The CDR3 DNA follows: TGCGCCAGCAGCCAAGAGGCCGCCTCGAGCAATCAGCCCCAGCATTTT. Protein product: CASSQEAASSNQPQHF.

This chain connects TRBV3-1 (or the pseudogene TRBV3-2) to TRBJ1-2; D possibly corresponds to TRBD1 (5 bases). V dropped 2 bases and J dropped 2 bases, with 12 bases sitting between them. The CDR3 extends over 15 amino acids. The germline V gene encodes CDR1 LGHDT and CDR2 YNNKEL (reference sequence). The CDR3 DNA sequence: TGTGCCAGCAGCCAACGCGGGGGTCTGAACTATGGCTACACCTTC. Protein: CASSQRGGLNYGYTF.

The chain links TRBV19 to TRBJ2-2; tentatively, D is TRBD1 (6 bases). The CDR3 runs 15 residues. V dropped 5 bases and J dropped 4 bases, with 14 bases sitting between them. The V gene's germline CDR1 is LNHDA and CDR2 SQIVND (reference sequence). This chain's CDR3 is CASSLHRESTGELFF. CDR3 coding DNA: TGTGCCAGTAGTCTCCACAGGGAATCCACCGGGGAGCTGTTTTTT.

V usage is TRBV19 and J usage is TRBJ1-1; 9 nucleotides align to TRBD1. Germline loops: CDR1 LNHDA, CDR2 SQIVND (reference sequence). V lost 7 bases, J lost 1 base, and 10 bases stayed unmatched. The CDR3 extends over 16 amino acids. The CDR3 region has the DNA TGTGCCAGTACCCCGGACAGGGGCGTAGGGAACACTGAAGCTTTCTTT. It specifies CASTPDRGVGNTEAFF.

The chain uses TRBV7-2 and TRBJ1-2, with 7 nucleotides matching TRBD1. Germline V gene sequence: CDR1 SGHTA, CDR2 FQGNSA. This CDR3 spans 14 amino acids. V dropped 4 bases and J dropped 8; count of bases not matched to a gene: 10. CDR3 DNA: TGTGCCAGCAGCTCATCTGGGACAGACCCGGGCTACACCTTC. This codes for CASSSSGTDPGYTF.

This chain uses TRBV4-1 with TRBJ1-4; TRBD1 might be the D (5 bases). Germline V gives CDR1 MGHRA, CDR2 YSYEKL. V lost 1 base and J lost 8, with 11 bases in between. The CDR3 contains 14 residues. Written as DNA, the CDR3 is TGCGCCAGCAGCCAAGGGGGGGTGGGCGAAAAACTGTTTTTT. Amino acids: CASSQGGVGEKLFF.

V gene TRBV5-1 combines with J gene TRBJ2-7; 8 nucleotides line up with TRBD2. CDR3 size: 13 residues. In germline, CDR1 is SGHRS, CDR2 YFSETQ. V shed 4 bases and J 1 base; nucleotides not matched to a gene: 1. The CDR3: CASSREGSYEQYF. The DNA for the CDR3 is TGCGCCAGCAGCCGGGAGGGTTCCTACGAGCAGTACTTC.

The chain combines TRBV7-9 with TRBJ1-2; no definite D call. Germline CDR1 reads SEHNR; CDR2 reads FQNEAQ (reference sequence). There are 12 residues in the CDR3. V lost 2 bases to trimming and J lost 8 bases, with 9 bases between them. As DNA, the CDR3 is TGTGCCAGCAGCTTACGGGTGTACGGCTACACCTTC. Its translation is CASSLRVYGYTF.

The chain combines TRBV5-4 with TRBJ2-7, with D perhaps matching TRBD1 (7 bases). This CDR3 spans 13 amino acids. Trimming took off 5 bases at V and 3 bases at J, with 12 bases between the two ends. Germline CDR1 is SGHNT and CDR2 is YYREEE (reference sequence). The CDR3 nucleotides are TGTGCCAGCAGGCGGGGACAGAGCTACGAGCAGTACTTC. Translation: CASRRGQSYEQYF.

This clone appeared a single time. The chain employs TRBV4-1 and TRBJ2-7; D is perhaps TRBD1 (5 bases). Germline V gene sequence: CDR1 MGHRA, CDR2 YSYEKL. The ends were cut back, 1 base at V and 2 bases at J, with 12 bases in the middle. The CDR3 totals 15 residues. As DNA, the CDR3 is TGCGCCAGCAGCCAAGGCCGACAGAAGACCTACGAGCAGTACTTC. The encoded protein is CASSQGRQKTYEQYF.

This chain connects TRBV19 to TRBJ1-3; D perhaps matches TRBD1 (6 bases). The V end lost 4 bases, the J end lost 0 bases, and 16 bases lay between the germline ends. The CDR3 is 17 residues long. The germline gives CDR1 LNHDA, CDR2 SQIVND (reference sequence). This CDR3 is CASSTSAGAFSGNTIYF. The CDR3, as DNA: TGTGCCAGTAGTACATCGGCAGGGGCCTTCTCTGGAAACACCATATATTTT. The full variable domain, completed using reference TRBV19 and TRBJ1-3, is DGGITQSPKYLFRKEGQNVTLSCEQNLNHDAMYWYRQDPGQGLRLIYYSQIVNDFQKGDIAEGYSVSREKKESFPLTVTSAQKNPTAFYLCASSTSAGAFSGNTIYFGEGSWLTVV.

The chain's CDR3 is CASSQERGNSPLHF. As DNA, the CDR3 is TGTGCCAGCAGCCAGGAACGGGGAAATTCACCCCTCCACTTT. This sequence joins TRBV3-1 (or the pseudogene TRBV3-2) and TRBJ1-6; D unresolved. CDR1 and CDR2 from the germline V gene are LGHDT and YNNKEL (reference sequence). V lost 3 bases and J 7 bases, leaving 10 bases between the germline ends. CDR3 size: 14 residues.

A few counts support this clone. Other DNA variants within this sample encode the same CDR3. The chain links TRBV9 to TRBJ1-1; D is unresolved. The CDR3 sequence is 14 residues long. Trimming cost V 0 bases and J 0 bases, with 6 bases left between them. Looked up from germline, CDR1 is SGDLS and CDR2 is YYNGEE. CDR3 in DNA: TGTGCCAGCAGCGTAGGAGGTGTGAACACTGAAGCTTTCTTT. Translation gives CASSVGGVNTEAFF.

The chain carries TRBV19 and TRBJ1-1; 10 bases map to TRBD1. The CDR3 runs to 14 residues. Germline loops: CDR1 LNHDA, CDR2 SQIVND (reference sequence). With V trimmed by 6 bases and J by 9 bases, 10 bases remained unmatched. CDR3 in amino acids: CASRARDRGPKAFF. In nucleotides, the CDR3 is TGTGCCAGTAGGGCCCGGGACAGGGGACCAAAAGCTTTCTTT.

V is TRBV6-6 and J is TRBJ2-7; a weak D match, TRBD2 (6 bases). V lost 0 bases and J lost 1, with 13 bases in between. Germline-derived CDR1 and CDR2 are MNHNY and SVGAGI (reference sequence). The CDR3 sequence is 16 residues long. DNA for the CDR3: TGTGCCAGCAGTTACTCGAGTGGGACTCCGTCCTACGAGCAGTACTTC. It yields the protein CASSYSSGTPSYEQYF.

This chain joins TRBV11-2 and TRBJ2-2; 9 nucleotides match TRBD1. Trimming removed 5 bases from V and 2 bases from J; junction bases left unmatched: 6. Looked up from germline, CDR1 is SGHAT and CDR2 is FQNNGV. This CDR3 contains 16 residues. The CDR3 DNA reads TGTGCCAGCAGCCAGGGACAGGGAGGAAACACCGGGGAGCTGTTTTTT. This gives the protein CASSQGQGGNTGELFF.

The chain recombines TRBV5-1 with TRBJ2-5, with 9 positions matching TRBD2. This CDR3 is 14 amino acids long. CDR1 SGHRS and CDR2 YFSETQ come from the germline V gene. V lost 3 bases, J lost 4 bases, and 4 bases stayed unmatched. DNA of the CDR3: TGCGCCAGCAGCTACGCGGGGGGGTCAGAGACCCAGTACTTC. Residues: CASSYAGGSETQYF.

This clone was counted a few times. V and J are TRBV5-1 and TRBJ1-6; 11 positions match TRBD1. The trim removed 0 bases at V and 4 bases at J, leaving 6 bases unmatched. Germline loops: CDR1 SGHRS, CDR2 YFSETQ. The CDR3 covers 18 residues. The DNA for the CDR3 is TGCGCCAGCAGCTTGGCCGGGACAGGGGGGCATTATAATTCACCCCTCCACTTT. It encodes CASSLAGTGGHYNSPLHF.